What follows is one TCR beta chain and its context. The antigen remains unidentified. It may be a read error: a sequence one base away is much more abundant. The CDR3 has 15 amino acids. The germline V and J ends were trimmed by 5 bases and 8 bases, with 18 bases remaining between them. Germline V gene sequence: CDR1 LNHDA, CDR2 SQIVND (reference sequence). Breast cancer patients provided tissue from their axillary draining lymph nodes. This specimen comes from a study of breast tumors, draining lymph nodes, adjacent tissues. Study results and caveats: Findings are consistent with lymph node origin and intratumoral expansion of most tumor T cells. Tumor TCR diversity was below lymph nodes but above nontumor tissue. Tumor and nontumor repertoires were significantly more similar in luminal-like than in basal-like breast cancer. Tumor T cell lymph node origin was a supported hypothesis, not proven.

TCRdb re-derived calls from the multiplex PCR reads in MiXCR, one entry per CDR3 protein. The sample has some 140,000 distinct CDR3 sequences; more than 20% are singletons. The source of this sequence is a female donor with breast cancer. Some clones in this sample may be carry-over from other donors' samples. The source material was axillary lymph node tissue. The chain joins TRBV19 to TRBJ1-4; D is ambiguous. The CDR3 spells CASSPTGAGKEKLFF. CDR3 DNA: TGTGCCAGTAGTCCCACCGGTGCCGGGAAGGAAAAACTGTTTTTT.